What follows are 20 T cell receptor beta chains derived from one specimen sequenced in a study of long-term antiretroviral therapy in people with HIV. It was version v3.0 of the immunoSEQ assay that was run at survey level. Here immunoSEQ multiplex PCR was the method, and the copy in TCRdb shows in-frame clones only, minus some. The sample carries more than 20,000 clones, about four fifths recorded once. The source was unsorted PBMCs, collected 3 years after starting antiretroviral therapy. The receptor source for this set is a man aged 18 to 30 with HIV.

V and J are TRBV19 and TRBJ2-3; D remains unclear. V was pared by 6 bases and J by 2 bases, with 9 bases between. The germline CDR1 and CDR2 sequences are LNHDA and SQIVND (reference sequence). The CDR3 consists of 13 residues. CDR3 residues: CASRGRFTDTQYF. The CDR3 DNA follows: TGTGCCAGTAGGGGCAGGTTCACAGATACGCAGTATTTT.

The chain's CDR3 is CASSLAGWSTFF. In nucleotides, the CDR3 is TGTGCCAGCAGCTTGGCGGGTTGGAGCACTTTCTTT. The chain employs TRBV5-6 and TRBJ1-1; no clear D gene. The CDR3 length is 12 residues. Germline CDR1 and CDR2: SGHDT and YYEEEE. Between the trimmed V and J ends, which lost 0 bases and 12 bases, there was a span of 12 bases.

This clone has just one count. J is TRBJ2-7 and V is TRBV5-4, with TRBD1 identical over 9 bases. The V segment lost 5 bases and the J segment 2 bases; nucleotides outside the gene matches: 5. The CDR3 spans 14 residues. In germline, CDR1 is SGHNT, CDR2 YYREEE (reference sequence). The CDR3 loop is CASSQDRGTYEQYV. The CDR3 coding sequence is TGTGCCAGCAGTCAGGACAGGGGAACCTACGAGCAGTACGTC.

The rearrangement joins TRBV30 to TRBJ2-2; D unclear. The V and J ends lost 2 bases and 1 base respectively, with 8 bases between them. The CDR3 contains 14 residues. Germline CDR1 reads GTSNPN; CDR2 reads SVGIG (reference sequence). Here the CDR3 reads CAWSILRNTGELFF. The CDR3 DNA sequence: TGTGCCTGGAGTATATTAAGGAACACCGGGGAGCTGTTTTTT. The full variable domain, rest sourced from reference TRBV30 and TRBJ2-2, is SQTIHQWPATLVQPVGSPLSLECTVEGTSNPNLYWYRQAAGRGLQLLFYSVGIGQISSEVPQNLSASRPQDRQFILSSKKLLLSDSGFYLCAWSILRNTGELFFGEGSRLTVL.

This clone has just one count. This chain connects TRBV5-1 to TRBJ2-4, with 9 bases matching TRBD1. The CDR3 runs to 14 residues. Trimming cost V 2 bases and J 5 bases; bases outside gene matches: 2. Germline V lookup: CDR1 SGHRS, CDR2 YFSETQ. The CDR3 DNA reads TGCGCCAGCAGCTTCCGGGACAGGGAAAACATTCAGTACTTC. It encodes CASSFRDRENIQYF.

The CDR3 nucleotides read TGCGCCAGCAGTGTGGTCGGGTCCGGCGAGCAGTACTTC. As protein: CASSVVGSGEQYF. The chain has TRBV5-1 and TRBJ2-7; the D is unclear. This CDR3 has 13 residues. Germline V CDR1 and CDR2: SGHRS, YFSETQ. V lost 5 bases, J lost 6 bases, and 15 bases lay in between.

V and J are TRBV7-7 and TRBJ2-3; D is possibly TRBD1 (5 bases). The CDR3 loop spans 15 amino acids. Germline assignment: CDR1 SSHAT and CDR2 FNYEAQ (reference sequence). CDR3 in amino acids: CAQMLCRVRTDTQYF. The CDR3, as DNA: TGTGCTCAAATGCTATGCAGGGTGAGGACAGATACGCAGTATTTT.

This clone has just a few counts. This chain links TRBV19 with TRBJ2-2; 7 nucleotides match TRBD1. The V gene end was trimmed by 3 bases and the J gene end by 4 bases; junction bases not matched to a gene: 5. The CDR3 consists of 15 residues. The germline V gene encodes CDR1 LNHDA and CDR2 SQIVND (reference sequence). In DNA form, the CDR3 reads TGTGCCAGTAGTATGTTAGGGGGCTCCACCGGGGAGCTGTTTTTT. It specifies CASSMLGGSTGELFF.

This clone appeared a few times. The chain combines TRBV28 with TRBJ2-7, with no clear D. The CDR3 totals 11 residues. CDR1 and CDR2 from the germline V gene are MDHEN and SYDVKM. Trimming took 7 bases from V and 3 from J, leaving 7 bases between them. The CDR3 coding sequence is TGTGCCAGCACCTTTCTCTACGAGCAGTACTTC. This encodes CASTFLYEQYF.

The gene calls are TRBV4-2 and TRBJ2-2, with D perhaps matching TRBD1 (5 bases). From germline, CDR1 is LGHNA and CDR2 YNFKEQ. The CDR3 runs 17 residues. The V end lost 3 bases, the J end lost 3 bases, and 17 bases lay between the germline ends. CDR3 region: CASSQYRLSPDTGELFF. The CDR3 bases are TGTGCCAGCAGCCAGTACAGGCTTTCCCCGGACACCGGGGAGCTGTTTTTT.

The chain joins TRBV30 to TRBJ1-2; the match to TRBD1 covers 7 bases. This CDR3 contains 15 residues. With V trimmed by 0 bases and J by 5 bases, 9 bases remained unmatched. Germline V CDR1 and CDR2: GTSNPN, SVGIG (reference sequence). This CDR3 reads CAWSVKGARGYGYTF. The CDR3 nucleotides read TGTGCCTGGAGTGTAAAGGGGGCTCGGGGGTATGGCTACACCTTC.

V usage is TRBV19 and J usage is TRBJ2-6; perhaps D is TRBD1 or TRBD2 (6 bases each). The CDR3 extends over 16 amino acids. In germline, CDR1 is LNHDA, CDR2 SQIVND (reference sequence). The germline V and J ends were trimmed by 6 bases and 0 bases, with 12 bases remaining between them. The CDR3 sequence: CASSWGRDSGANVLTF. Written as DNA, the CDR3 is TGTGCCAGTAGCTGGGGGCGGGACTCTGGGGCCAACGTCCTGACTTTC.

The chain couples TRBV7-2 to TRBJ2-3, with D perhaps TRBD2 (6 bases). Germline V gives CDR1 SGHTA, CDR2 FQGNSA. V lost 4 bases to trimming and J lost 8 bases, with 19 bases between them. The CDR3 runs to 15 residues. CDR3 loop: CASSSTGTQIGTQYF. The CDR3 DNA reads TGTGCCAGCAGCTCCACCGGGACTCAGATCGGTACGCAGTATTTT.

As to this clone: An end of the junction differs from the germline gene, which may be a read error. This chain connects TRBV18 to TRBJ1-3, with 9 bases identical to TRBD1. Germline V gene data show CDR1 as KGHSH and CDR2 as LQKENI. CDR3 length: 18 residues. The CDR3 reads CASSSPGTGPYDGNTIYF. CDR3 DNA sequence: TGTGCCAGCTCATCACCCGGGACAGGGCCTTATGATGGAAACACCATATATTTT.

The rearrangement uses TRBV6-5 and TRBJ2-1, with TRBD2 as a possible D gene (6 bases). The CDR3 spans 16 residues. The germline CDR1 and CDR2 sequences are MNHEY and SVGAGI. The V end lost 3 bases, the J end lost 2 bases, and 14 bases lay between the germline ends. CDR3 in amino acids: CASSYSPGGTYNEQFF. The CDR3 coding sequence is TGTGCCAGCAGTTATTCTCCCGGGGGTACCTACAATGAGCAGTTCTTC.

The rearrangement joins TRBV5-5 to TRBJ1-5, with 7 bases lining up with TRBD1. The CDR3 covers 13 residues. Germline V CDR1 and CDR2: SGHKS, YYEKEE (reference sequence). Trimming removed 0 bases from V and 9 bases from J; junction bases left unmatched: 3. The CDR3, as DNA: TGTGCCAGCAGCTTGGGACGGACAGGGCCCCAGCATTTT. Translated: CASSLGRTGPQHF.

The rearrangement joins TRBV27 to TRBJ1-5; D not resolved. V was trimmed by 5 bases and J by 6 bases, leaving 14 bases between them. Germline lookup yields CDR1 MNHEY and CDR2 SMNVEV (reference sequence). This CDR3 has 14 residues. CDR3 DNA sequence: TGTGCCAGCAGTCCCTCCCGTGTCGGTCAGCCCCAGCATTTT. Translated, it gives CASSPSRVGQPQHF.

The V and J genes are TRBV5-1 and TRBJ1-1; 11 bases map to TRBD1. CDR1 is SGHRS, CDR2 YFSETQ, per germline. The V gene end was trimmed by 1 base and the J gene end by 1 base; junction bases not matched to a gene: 9. The CDR3 spans 18 residues. The CDR3 spells CASSLIGTGGAGNTEAFF. CDR3 coding DNA: TGCGCCAGCAGCTTGATCGGGACAGGGGGAGCTGGGAACACTGAAGCTTTCTTT.

The rearrangement joins TRBV6-1 to TRBJ1-2, with 8 bases that match TRBD1. With 6 bases clipped from V and 3 bases from J, the junction kept 9 bases outside the gene matches. The CDR3 totals 15 residues. Germline-derived CDR1 and CDR2 are MNHNS and SASEGT. The CDR3 loop is CASSFSTGAYYGYTF. The CDR3 DNA sequence: TGTGCCAGCAGCTTCTCGACAGGGGCTTACTATGGCTACACCTTC.

This clone was found a few times. V and J are TRBV6-1 and TRBJ2-7, with 8 bases aligning to TRBD2. CDR1 and CDR2 (germline): MNHNS, SASEGT. The CDR3 is 15 residues long. V was clipped by 7 bases and J by 6 bases; unmatched bases: 14. The CDR3 here is CASKQAAGGQAEQYF. CDR3 sequence (DNA): TGTGCCAGCAAACAAGCTGCGGGGGGCCAGGCCGAGCAGTACTTC.